Presented here are 32 T cell receptor beta chains from one specimen sequenced in a study of blood T cells in healthy people across ages. With a J-beta primer mix and a sample-barcoded 5' primer, a second PCR ran about 7 to 11 cycles. MiXCR, applied by TCRdb to the 5' RACE reads, yields one record per CDR3 protein. The table has around 650,000 distinct CDR3 sequences, about 30% seen once. The sample consisted of blood. Receptors originate from a woman of 80 years or more in good health.

Many counts were recorded for this clonotype. The V gene is TRBV10-3, the J gene TRBJ1-6; TRBD1 matches at 8 bases. Germline V CDR1 and CDR2: ENHRY, SYGVKD. The CDR3 has 13 amino acids. V gave up 7 bases and J gave up 6 bases; unmatched junction bases: 2. The CDR3 sequence is CAIKDRVNSPLHF. CDR3 in DNA: TGTGCCATCAAGGACAGGGTTAATTCACCCCTCCACTTT.

This clonotype has at least ten counts. The chain links TRBV9 to TRBJ2-1, with 12 nucleotides matching TRBD2. Trimming cost V 0 bases and J 11 bases; bases outside gene matches: 6. The germline CDR1 and CDR2 sequences are SGDLS and YYNGEE. CDR3 length: 15 amino acids. DNA for the CDR3: TGTGCCAGCAGCGTAGAGACTAGCGGGGGTAATAAGCAGTTCTTC. Translation: CASSVETSGGNKQFF.

This clonotype was recorded a few times. The chain combines TRBV11-2 with TRBJ1-1; perhaps TRBD1 as D (5 bases). The CDR3 is made up of 15 amino acids. V dropped 0 bases and J dropped 7 bases, with 15 bases sitting between them. In germline, CDR1 is SGHAT, CDR2 FQNNGV. The CDR3 DNA reads TGTGCCAGCAGCTTAGATACCGGGGCCCCTTTTGAAGCTTTCTTT. This sequence encodes CASSLDTGAPFEAFF.

This clonotype was picked up a small number of times. The chain couples TRBV12-3 or TRBV12-4 to TRBJ2-5; D is perhaps TRBD2 (5 bases). The CDR3 extends over 15 amino acids. V lost 2 bases to trimming and J lost 4 bases, with 14 bases between them. This CDR3 is CASSLPRLRGETQYF. The CDR3 nucleotides read TGTGCCAGCAGTTTACCGAGGCTACGGGGAGAGACCCAGTACTTC.

This clonotype showed up many times. This chain connects TRBV5-1 to TRBJ1-1; TRBD1 matches at 7 bases. V trimming: 4 bases; J trimming: 1 base; junction bases outside the gene matches: 7. Germline V lookup: CDR1 SGHRS, CDR2 YFSETQ. The CDR3 has 15 amino acids. CDR3 sequence: CASSRDRPSNTEAFF. The DNA for the CDR3 is TGCGCCAGCAGCCGGGACAGACCGTCGAACACTGAAGCTTTCTTT.

The rearrangement joins TRBV20-1 to TRBJ2-5; 8 positions agree with TRBD1. The DNA end lines up better with TRBJ2-7; the J call may be wrong. From germline, CDR1 is DFQATT and CDR2 SNEGSKA (reference sequence). The CDR3 length is 13 residues. The CDR3 spells CSAPDRAGYEQYF. CDR3 coding DNA: TGCAGTGCTCCGGACAGGGCTGGCTACGAGCAGTACTTC.

The genes are TRBV6-1 and TRBJ2-7; D is undetermined. The ends were cut back, 8 bases at V and 0 bases at J, with 11 bases in the middle. CDR1 and CDR2 from the germline V gene are MNHNS and SASEGT. The CDR3 is 13 amino acids. CDR3 sequence: CASGRVGSYEQYF. The CDR3 nucleotides are TGTGCCAGCGGACGGGTCGGCTCCTACGAGCAGTACTTC.

This clonotype showed up just a few times. One base away lies a much larger clone, so this may be a sequencing read error. The chain couples TRBV6-1 to TRBJ2-7; D unresolved. This CDR3 has 15 residues. V gave up 6 bases and J gave up 0 bases, with 15 bases separating them. Germline CDR1 and CDR2: MNHNS and SASEGT. DNA of the CDR3: TGTGCCAGCAGCGTAGGCTCGGGCCTCTCCTACGAGCAGTACTTC. Amino acids: CASSVGSGLSYEQYF.

This clonotype was observed a handful of times. V usage is TRBV2 and J usage is TRBJ2-1, with D maybe TRBD1 (5 bases). CDR1 and CDR2 (germline): SNHLY, FYNNEI. The germline V and J ends were trimmed by 5 bases and 0 bases, with 14 bases remaining between them. The CDR3 contains 16 residues. CDR3 DNA sequence: TGTGCCAGCAGTCAAAGGGGCAGGACCTCCTACAATGAGCAGTTCTTC. This encodes CASSQRGRTSYNEQFF.

This clonotype was recorded a few times. This sequence joins TRBV28 and TRBJ1-6; D gene ambiguous. The V gene lost 7 bases and the J gene lost 0 bases, with 13 bases spanning the gap. Germline V gives CDR1 MDHEN, CDR2 SYDVKM. CDR3 length: 16 residues. CDR3: CASTSGRISYNSPLHF. The CDR3, as DNA: TGTGCCAGCACCTCGGGCAGGATCTCCTATAATTCACCCCTCCACTTT.

On this clonotype: With a much larger clone just one base away, this may be a read error. The chain links TRBV20-1 to TRBJ2-3, with D maybe TRBD2 (6 bases). Germline CDR1 reads DFQATT; CDR2 reads SNEGSKA (reference sequence). This CDR3 has 15 amino acids. The CDR3 is CSATPVSGYTDAQYF. In DNA form, the CDR3 reads TGCAGTGCTACCCCCGTTAGCGGATACACAGATGCGCAGTATTTT.

Only a few counts were recorded for this clonotype. A read error may be the cause here, since a much bigger clone is one base away. The CDR3 sequence: CASSEEGLDRPQYF. Here the CDR3 DNA reads TGTGCCAGCAGTGAGGAGGGACTAGACAGGCCCCAGTACTTC. This chain joins TRBV25-1 and TRBJ2-5, with 8 bases lining up with TRBD2. The CDR3 runs to 14 residues. Unmatched junction bases numbered 9, after V lost 3 bases and J lost 9 bases. Germline V lookup: CDR1 MGHDK, CDR2 SYGVNS.

This clonotype appeared a few times. This sequence may be a read error, since a much larger clone differs from it by one base. The gene calls are TRBV7-2 and TRBJ2-7; 9 nucleotides agree with TRBD1. CDR3 length equals 18 residues. Unmatched junction bases numbered 21, after V lost 5 bases and J lost 7 bases. The germline gives CDR1 SGHTA, CDR2 FQGNSA. The DNA for the CDR3 is TGTGCCAGCAGCCCACGTCACACCGGGACAGGGCGTAGAAATGAGCAGTACTTC. Its translation is CASSPRHTGTGRRNEQYF.

The rearrangement joins TRBV2 to TRBJ2-4; perhaps TRBD2 as D (6 bases). The CDR3 is made up of 15 amino acids. V was shortened by 3 bases and J by 1 base, with 10 bases between the two germline ends. From germline, CDR1 is SNHLY and CDR2 FYNNEI. The CDR3 DNA is TGTGCCAGCAGTGATGGCGCGGGGGCCAAAAACATTCAGTACTTC. It encodes CASSDGAGAKNIQYF.

Many counts were recorded for this clonotype. This chain links TRBV9 with TRBJ2-1; D may be TRBD2 (6 bases). The germline gives CDR1 SGDLS, CDR2 YYNGEE. The V end lost 0 bases, the J end lost 9 bases, and 10 bases lay between the germline ends. This CDR3 is 13 amino acids long. CDR3 loop: CASSVEPGGEQFF. CDR3 in DNA: TGTGCCAGCAGCGTAGAGCCCGGGGGTGAGCAGTTCTTC.

The chain couples TRBV6-1 to TRBJ1-5; the D is unclear. The germline V gene encodes CDR1 MNHNS and CDR2 SASEGT. This CDR3 has 17 amino acids. The V gene lost 4 bases and the J gene lost 0 bases, with 16 bases spanning the gap. The CDR3 DNA reads TGTGCCAGCAGTGGGGAAGTAGGGCCGCCTAGCAATCAGCCCCAGCATTTT. Amino acids: CASSGEVGPPSNQPQHF.

This clonotype was seen more than once but under ten times. The genes are TRBV12-3 or TRBV12-4 and TRBJ2-2; no clear D gene. Trimming took 4 bases from V and 7 from J, leaving 10 bases between them. The CDR3 runs to 13 residues. The DNA of the CDR3 is TGTGCCAGCAGTTCAACCCCAGGCGGGGAGCTGTTTTTT. This encodes CASSSTPGGELFF.

This clonotype appeared many times. The V call is TRBV6-2 or TRBV6-3, the J call TRBJ2-1, with D possibly being TRBD2 (5 bases). This CDR3 spans 15 amino acids. With 2 bases removed from V and 5 bases from J, the gap between germline ends came to 13 bases. The germline gives CDR1 MNHEY, CDR2 SVGEGT. CDR3 coding DNA: TGTGCCAGCAGTTACACGTACTTCGGGAACAATGAGCAGTTCTTC. Translating gives CASSYTYFGNNEQFF.

The chain joins TRBV6-1 to TRBJ2-1; 9 nucleotides line up with TRBD1. The CDR3 totals 14 residues. The V and J ends lost 3 bases and 7 bases, in that order; junction bases with no gene match: 4. The germline V gene encodes CDR1 MNHNS and CDR2 SASEGT. This CDR3 reads CASSDQQGANEQFF. As DNA, the CDR3 is TGTGCCAGCAGTGACCAACAGGGGGCAAATGAGCAGTTCTTC.

This chain uses TRBV19 with TRBJ1-5; D uncertain. CDR1 and CDR2 (germline): LNHDA, SQIVND (reference sequence). V lost 1 base to trimming and J lost 0 bases, with 13 bases between them. The CDR3 contains 17 residues. CDR3: CASSIVAAGDSNQPQHF. The CDR3 DNA sequence: TGTGCCAGTAGTATAGTAGCGGCCGGAGATAGCAATCAGCCCCAGCATTTT.

V is TRBV6-6 and J is TRBJ2-2, with D perhaps TRBD1 or TRBD2 (5 bases each). The germline V and J ends were trimmed by 10 bases and 1 base, with 16 bases remaining between them. Per germline, CDR1 MNHNY and CDR2 SVGAGI (reference sequence). The CDR3 is 15 amino acids. The DNA for the CDR3 is TGTGCCACCCGCGTAGGGACCGGGAACACCGGGGAGCTGTTTTTT. It specifies CATRVGTGNTGELFF.

The CDR3 DNA follows: TGTGCCAGCAGTGTAGAAGGGAAGGGGTGTGGCTACACCTTC. It specifies CASSVEGKGCGYTF. The V call is TRBV2, the J call TRBJ1-2, with a possible D match to TRBD1 (5 bases). Germline values: CDR1 SNHLY, CDR2 FYNNEI. Trimming took 4 bases from V and 7 from J, leaving 16 bases between them. There are 14 residues in the CDR3.

This clonotype was counted many times. This chain joins TRBV9 and TRBJ1-6; 10 nucleotides align to TRBD1. Germline V gene sequence: CDR1 SGDLS, CDR2 YYNGEE. V shed 4 bases and J 12 bases; nucleotides not matched to a gene: 13. CDR3 length: 16 residues. Written as DNA, the CDR3 is TGTGCCAGCAGCCCCGGGACAGGGGCTACGTATGGACCCCTCCACTTT. This sequence encodes CASSPGTGATYGPLHF. Full variable domain (rest looked up from reference TRBV9 and TRBJ1-6): DSGVTQTPKHLITATGQRVTLRCSPRSGDLSVYWYQQSLDQGLQFLIQYYNGEERAKGNILERFSAQQFPDLHSELNLSSLELGDSALYFCASSPGTGATYGPLHFGNGTRLTVT.

The V and J genes are TRBV20-1 and TRBJ1-2; the match to TRBD1 covers 7 bases. The CDR3 is 13 amino acids. Germline CDR1 DFQATT, CDR2 SNEGSKA (reference sequence). The V and J ends lost 5 bases and 2 bases, in that order; junction bases with no gene match: 5. CDR3 region: CSAEGATNYGYTF. In DNA form, the CDR3 reads TGCAGTGCTGAGGGGGCGACAAACTATGGCTACACCTTC.

This clonotype was observed at least ten times. V and J are TRBV11-1 and TRBJ2-3; maybe TRBD1 (6 bases). CDR1 SGHAT and CDR2 FQDESV come from the germline V gene (reference sequence). V dropped 5 bases and J dropped 0 bases, with 12 bases sitting between them. There are 15 residues in the CDR3. The CDR3, as DNA: TGTGCCAGCAGCCCTCGGGACATTAGCACAGATACGCAGTATTTT. This encodes CASSPRDISTDTQYF. The variable domain in full, with the rest retrieved from reference TRBV11-1 and TRBJ2-3, is EAEVAQSPRYKITEKSQAVAFWCDPISGHATLYWYRQILGQGPELLVQFQDESVVDDSQLPKDRFSAERLKGVDSTLKIQPAELGDSAMYLCASSPRDISTDTQYFGPGTRLTVL.

Of note for this clonotype: Given a much more abundant clone one base away, this may be a read error. Since the CDR3 does not end with the conserved phenylalanine or tryptophan, this likely comes from a read error. The chain is built from TRBV30 and TRBJ1-1; 8 positions match TRBD1. This CDR3 region has 13 residues. Germline V gene lookup returns CDR1 GTSNPN and CDR2 SVGIG (reference sequence). The V and J ends lost 3 bases and 3 bases, in that order; junction bases with no gene match: 3. The CDR3 sequence: CAWRGQAYTEAFC. CDR3 nucleotides: TGTGCCTGGAGGGGACAGGCATACACTGAAGCTTTCTGT.

The table lists this clonotype with many counts. The chain is built from TRBV20-1 and TRBJ2-3, with 8 positions matching TRBD1. In germline, CDR1 is DFQATT, CDR2 SNEGSKA (reference sequence). V lost 6 bases, J lost 5 bases, and 7 bases stayed unmatched. This CDR3 is 13 amino acids long. CDR3 in DNA: TGCAGTGCCGTGGACAGGGCAAGAGATACGCAGTATTTT. It yields the protein CSAVDRARDTQYF.

The sample holds a few counts of this clonotype. The rearrangement joins TRBV20-1 to TRBJ1-1; 7 bases agree with TRBD1. The CDR3 loop spans 14 amino acids. The V gene end was trimmed by 3 bases and the J gene end by 1 base; junction bases not matched to a gene: 5. The germline CDR1 and CDR2 sequences are DFQATT and SNEGSKA (reference sequence). CDR3 loop: CSASGDRRNTEAFF. For the CDR3, the DNA is TGCAGTGCTAGTGGGGACAGACGGAACACTGAAGCTTTCTTT.

This clonotype came up many times. This rearrangement joins TRBV24-1 to TRBJ2-1; 14 nucleotides line up with TRBD2. Germline lookup yields CDR1 KGHDR and CDR2 SFDVKD. This CDR3 has 17 amino acids. V lost 4 bases, J lost 2 bases, and 3 bases stayed unmatched. The CDR3 region is CATSDRTSGGTYNEQFF. As DNA, the CDR3 is TGTGCCACCAGTGACAGGACTAGCGGGGGGACCTACAATGAGCAGTTCTTC.

V is TRBV7-9 and J is TRBJ1-1; D is uncertain. The CDR3 is made up of 14 amino acids. V was clipped by 1 base and J by 6 bases, with 12 bases between them. Germline CDR1 reads SEHNR; CDR2 reads FQNEAQ (reference sequence). CDR3 DNA sequence: TGTGCCAGCAGCTTAGAAACCCCGGAGGCTGAAGCTTTCTTT. This encodes CASSLETPEAEAFF. Using reference TRBV7-9 and TRBJ1-1 for the parts outside the CDR3, the full variable domain is DTGVSQNPRHKITKRGQNVTFRCDPISEHNRLYWYRQTLGQGPEFLTYFQNEAQLEKSRLLSDRFSAERPKGSFSTLEIQRTEQGDSAMYLCASSLETPEAEAFFGQGTRLTVV.

This clonotype has ten or more counts. V gene TRBV7-3 combines with J gene TRBJ2-1; D unresolved. Germline lookup yields CDR1 SGHTA and CDR2 FQGTGA. The V and J ends lost 1 base and 5 bases respectively, with 9 bases between them. The CDR3 is 14 amino acids. The CDR3 DNA follows: TGTGCCAGCAGCTTAATGGGCCTAGACAATGAGCAGTTCTTC. Translated: CASSLMGLDNEQFF.

This clonotype was recorded many times. The chain recombines TRBV28 with TRBJ2-3; no clear D. Trimming took off 6 bases at V and 5 bases at J, with 6 bases between the two ends. From germline, CDR1 is MDHEN and CDR2 SYDVKM. This CDR3 is 11 amino acids long. Here the CDR3 reads CASRHQDTQYF. Written as DNA, the CDR3 is TGTGCCAGCAGACATCAAGATACGCAGTATTTT.